This section outlines one T cell receptor beta chain sequence together with its context. The record originates from a study of CD8 T cells in Susac syndrome. V was trimmed by 2 bases and J by 8 bases, leaving 13 bases between them. CDR1 is SQVTM and CDR2 is ANQGSEA in the germline V gene. CDR3 length: 13 amino acids. With random hexamers, reverse transcription was performed on about 0.45 to 1 ug of RNA. Amplification of TCR beta CDR3 was carried out by immunoSEQ multiplex PCR, which covered 54 Vbeta and 13 Jbeta segments. Via MiXCR, TCRdb re-called the immunoSEQ multiplex PCR reads, giving one row per CDR3 protein. The data contain approximately 180,000 distinct CDR3 sequences, roughly 94% of them singletons.

Sequenced sample: CD4+ T cells from PBMCs. This TCR was sampled from a human donor with Susac syndrome. The chain carries TRBV29-1 and TRBJ2-1; TRBD2 is a possible D gene (6 bases). The CDR3 region is CSVERQGGDEQFF. The CDR3 region has the DNA TGCAGCGTTGAAAGGCAGGGAGGCGATGAGCAGTTCTTC.